These T cell receptor beta chains were read from a single sample in a study of beta chain features in type 1 diabetes. TCRdb's table, derived via immunoSEQ multiplex PCR, lists solely in-frame clones and lacks some. The sample contains tens of thousands of clones, 69% of which appear only once. Sequences were obtained from Tregs from blood. The receptors were sampled from a man aged 18 to 29 with type 1 diabetes. CDR3s include the opening cysteine and the closing phenylalanine or tryptophan. The D gene is left open where the match is weak. Size values are once, few and many counts, or a class for expanded clones, and some rows have none.

J gene,clone size,V gene,D gene,CDR3 protein,CDR3 DNA
TRBJ1-1,.,TRBV19,.,CASTRGLNTEAFF,TGTGCCAGTACTCGCGGGTTGAACACTGAAGCTTTCTTT
TRBJ2-1,once,TRBV7-2,.,CASSPPPYREIYNEQFF,TGTGCCAGCAGCCCCCCACCCTACAGGGAAATCTACAATGAGCAGTTCTTC
TRBJ2-7,.,TRBV29-1,.,CSVEISYEQYF,TGCAGCGTTGAAATAAGCTACGAGCAGTACTTC
TRBJ2-1,.,TRBV30,.,CAWRRAGPRGYNEQFF,TGTGCCTGGAGGCGAGCGGGTCCGAGGGGCTACAATGAGCAGTTCTTC
TRBJ1-2,.,TRBV7-9,.,CASSLTRGYGYTF,TGTGCCAGCAGCTTAACCAGGGGCTATGGCTACACCTTC
TRBJ2-3,.,TRBV18,.,CASSPNLEDTQYF,TGTGCCAGCTCACCTAATTTGGAGGATACGCAGTATTTT
TRBJ2-7,.,TRBV5-1,.,CASSPQGYEQYF,TGCGCCAGCAGCCCTCAGGGATACGAGCAGTACTTC
TRBJ2-7,.,TRBV6-5,TRBD1,CASSYRGLNEQYF,TGTGCCAGCAGTTACAGGGGGCTCAACGAGCAGTACTTC
TRBJ2-1,few,TRBV11-2,TRBD1,CASSFYPDRGLNEQFF,TGTGCCAGCAGCTTTTACCCGGACAGGGGGTTGAATGAGCAGTTCTTC
TRBJ2-7,.,TRBV4-1,.,CASSQVVGVYFYEQYF,TGCGCCAGCAGCCAAGTGGTGGGAGTCTATTTTTACGAGCAGTACTTC
TRBJ1-5,.,TRBV2,TRBD1,CASVPRTGTNQPQHF,TGTGCCAGCGTGCCACGGACAGGGACAAATCAGCCCCAGCATTTT
TRBJ2-1,.,TRBV28,TRBD1,CASSLTGGFNEQFF,TGTGCCAGCAGTCTGACAGGGGGCTTCAATGAGCAGTTCTTC
TRBJ1-2,.,TRBV7-2,TRBD1,CASSRGQGANYGYTF,TGTGCCAGCAGCCGGGGACAGGGGGCCAACTATGGCTACACCTTC
TRBJ2-3,once,TRBV9,.,CASSRSADTQYF,TGTGCCAGCAGCCGGAGCGCAGATACGCAGTATTTT
TRBJ1-1,.,TRBV7-9,TRBD1,CASSLGSGGVRTEAFF,TGTGCCAGCAGCTTAGGTTCAGGGGGTGTCCGAACTGAAGCTTTCTTT
TRBJ2-5,few,TRBV5-4,.,CASSSPQLETQYF,TGTGCCAGCAGCTCTCCACAATTGGAGACCCAGTACTTC
TRBJ2-4,.,TRBV7-2,TRBD2,CASSLRAGGLRSIQYF,TGTGCCAGCAGCTTAAGGGCGGGAGGTTTGAGGAGCATTCAGTACTTC
TRBJ1-1,.,TRBV30,.,CAWSVPPADTEAFF,TGTGCCTGGAGTGTACCTCCGGCGGACACTGAAGCTTTCTTT
TRBJ2-3,.,TRBV29-1,TRBD2,CSVYILAESTDTQYF,TGCAGCGTCTATATACTAGCGGAGAGCACAGATACGCAGTATTTT
TRBJ2-2,.,TRBV29-1,TRBD1,CSVEWTGGHGELFF,TGCAGCGTTGAGTGGACAGGGGGCCACGGGGAGCTGTTTTTT
TRBJ2-1,.,TRBV28,TRBD2,CASSFLAGGTTEQFF,TGTGCCAGCAGTTTCTTAGCGGGGGGTACCACTGAGCAGTTCTTC
TRBJ2-1,.,TRBV5-6,TRBD2,CASSLARLAGGPKNEQFF,TGTGCCAGCAGCTTGGCCCGCTTAGCGGGAGGGCCAAAGAATGAGCAGTTCTTC
TRBJ2-2,.,TRBV7-2,.,CASSLQITNTGELFF,TGTGCCAGCAGCTTACAGATAACGAACACCGGGGAGCTGTTTTTT
TRBJ2-1,.,TRBV4-1,TRBD1,CASSRTGTGSDEQFF,TGCGCCAGCAGCCGGACGGGGACAGGGAGCGATGAGCAGTTCTTC
TRBJ1-1,.,TRBV5-6,.,CASTPIGGAAAFF,TGTGCCAGCACCCCAATTGGGGGGGCGGCGGCTTTCTTT
TRBJ2-7,few,TRBV29-1,.,CSVKPDSDSYEQYF,TGCAGCGTCAAACCGGACAGTGACTCCTACGAGCAGTACTTC
TRBJ2-2,.,TRBV6-4,TRBD2,CASRLAGGTGELFF,TGTGCCAGCCGACTAGCGGGAGGTACCGGGGAGCTGTTTTTT
TRBJ2-7,.,TRBV7-9,.,CASSLISGSYEQYF,TGTGCCAGCAGCTTAATTTCAGGGTCCTACGAGCAGTACTTC
TRBJ2-5,few,TRBV7-2,.,CASSLRQETQYF,TGTGCCAGCAGCTTACGACAGGAGACCCAGTACTTC
TRBJ1-1,.,TRBV18,.,CASSQQGGLNTEAFF,TGTGCCAGCTCACAACAGGGAGGGTTGAACACTGAAGCTTTCTTT
TRBJ2-3,.,TRBV7-9,TRBD2,CASRPRAGEIAPDTQYF,TGTGCCAGCAGGCCTCGGGCGGGAGAGATTGCACCAGATACGCAGTATTTT
TRBJ2-1,few,TRBV5-1,TRBD2,CASSLLTSGGGPTFF,TGCGCCAGCAGCTTATTGACTAGCGGGGGGGGCCCCACCTTCTTC
TRBJ1-5,.,TRBV5-6,.,CASSLGWRVQPQHF,TGTGCCAGCAGCTTGGGGTGGAGGGTGCAGCCCCAGCATTTT
TRBJ2-7,few,TRBV7-9,.,CASNLAGVNEQYF,TGTGCCAGCAACTTGGCAGGGGTGAACGAGCAGTACTTC
TRBJ2-1,.,TRBV5-5,TRBD2,CASSPVFGTSGSNEQFF,TGTGCCAGCAGCCCGGTTTTCGGGACTAGCGGGAGTAATGAGCAGTTCTTC